This is a list of T cell receptor beta chains from one sample in a study of blood T cell repertoires in COVID-19. Measured with immunoSEQ multiplex PCR; TCRdb has only the in-frame clones, and not every one. The sample contains 200,000 to 250,000 clones, 85% to 90% of which appear only once. The sequencing input was peripheral blood. The receptors shown here come from a man aged 60 to 69 with acute or convalescent COVID-19. Both conserved end residues are trimmed from each CDR3. A D gene is named only where the DNA matches it firmly. Part of the rows lack a size; the others show once, few, many or a class for expanded clones.

v_gene: TRBV7-9
len: 13
d_gene: TRBD1
abundance: NA
CDR3aa: ASSHRQGSRYEQY

v_gene: TRBV5-3
len: 10
d_gene: NA
abundance: NA
CDR3aa: ARGPANYGYT

v_gene: TRBV7-8
len: 15
d_gene: TRBD1
abundance: NA
CDR3aa: ASSPRTGGFPNYGYT

v_gene: TRBV6-6
len: 14
d_gene: NA
abundance: NA
CDR3aa: ASSYPKLSGANVLT

v_gene: TRBV2
len: 13
d_gene: TRBD1
abundance: NA
CDR3aa: ASSPGTGSYNEQF

v_gene: TRBV25-1
len: 13
d_gene: TRBD1
abundance: NA
CDR3aa: ASSPTTGGIGEQY

v_gene: TRBV7-8
len: 13
d_gene: TRBD1
abundance: NA
CDR3aa: ASAPQGTGEYEQY

v_gene: TRBV20-1
len: 9
d_gene: NA
abundance: few
CDR3aa: SAGRPYGYT

v_gene: TRBV4-2
len: 13
d_gene: NA
abundance: NA
CDR3aa: ASSQGGQLDGAQH

v_gene: TRBV11-2
len: 12
d_gene: TRBD2
abundance: NA
CDR3aa: ASSLASGIYEQY

v_gene: TRBV4-1
len: 14
d_gene: TRBD2
abundance: NA
CDR3aa: ASSQPKRDSYNEQF

v_gene: TRBV18
len: 14
d_gene: NA
abundance: NA
CDR3aa: ASSPAPGNRDSPLH

v_gene: TRBV6-5
len: 10
d_gene: NA
abundance: NA
CDR3aa: ASAPEGGKLF

v_gene: TRBV19
len: 10
d_gene: NA
abundance: NA
CDR3aa: ASSIVAAEAF

v_gene: TRBV30
len: 13
d_gene: NA
abundance: NA
CDR3aa: AWSSGGGFGEKLF

v_gene: TRBV11-3
len: 14
d_gene: TRBD2
abundance: NA
CDR3aa: ASSFGLAGSTGELF

v_gene: TRBV11-2
len: 15
d_gene: NA
abundance: NA
CDR3aa: ASSLIPPGRVVYGYT

v_gene: TRBV5-1
len: 12
d_gene: NA
abundance: NA
CDR3aa: ASSFLSGTGELF

v_gene: TRBV12-3/TRBV12-4
len: 10
d_gene: TRBD1
abundance: once
CDR3aa: ASSQAVGQGD

v_gene: TRBV5-1
len: 11
d_gene: NA
abundance: NA
CDR3aa: ASSYASGYGYT

v_gene: TRBV6-6
len: 13
d_gene: NA
abundance: NA
CDR3aa: ASSPGGVAKNIQY

v_gene: TRBV29-1
len: 15
d_gene: NA
abundance: NA
CDR3aa: SVEDQEGGSGANVLT

v_gene: TRBV7-9
len: 11
d_gene: TRBD1
abundance: NA
CDR3aa: ASRQGQGTEAF